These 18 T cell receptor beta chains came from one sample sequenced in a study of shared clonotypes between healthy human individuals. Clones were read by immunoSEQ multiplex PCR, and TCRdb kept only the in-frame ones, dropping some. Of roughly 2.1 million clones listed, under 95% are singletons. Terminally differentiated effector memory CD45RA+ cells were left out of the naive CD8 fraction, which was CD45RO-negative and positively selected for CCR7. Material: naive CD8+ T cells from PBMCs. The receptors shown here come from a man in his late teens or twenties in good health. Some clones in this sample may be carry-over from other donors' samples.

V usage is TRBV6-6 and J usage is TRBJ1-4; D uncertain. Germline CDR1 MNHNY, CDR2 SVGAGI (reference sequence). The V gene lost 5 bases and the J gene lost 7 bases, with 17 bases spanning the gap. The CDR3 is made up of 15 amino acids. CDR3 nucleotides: TGTGCCAGCAGTACCCTCTATGGGGTGGGTGAAAAACTGTTTTTT. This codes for CASSTLYGVGEKLFF.

CDR3 loop: CSARVGARETQYF. CDR3 DNA: TGCAGCGCCCGCGTGGGGGCGCGGGAGACCCAGTACTTC. V is TRBV29-1 and J is TRBJ2-5, with D possibly matching TRBD1 (6 bases). CDR1 and CDR2 from the germline V gene are SQVTM and ANQGSEA. V lost 7 bases and J 5 bases, leaving 17 bases between the germline ends. This CDR3 has 13 amino acids. Supplemented by reference TRBV29-1 and TRBJ2-5, the full variable domain reads SAVISQKPSRDICQRGTSLTIQCQVDSQVTMMFWYRQQPGQSLTLIATANQGSEATYESGFVIDKFPISRPNLTFSTLTVSNMSPEDSSIYLCSARVGARETQYFGPGTRLLVL.

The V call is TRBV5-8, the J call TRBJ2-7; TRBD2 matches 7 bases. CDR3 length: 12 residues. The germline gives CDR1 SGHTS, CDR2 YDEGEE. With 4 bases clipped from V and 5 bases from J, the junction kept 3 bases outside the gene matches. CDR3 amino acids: CASSRDYHEQYF. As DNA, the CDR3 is TGTGCCAGCAGCAGGGACTACCACGAGCAGTACTTC.

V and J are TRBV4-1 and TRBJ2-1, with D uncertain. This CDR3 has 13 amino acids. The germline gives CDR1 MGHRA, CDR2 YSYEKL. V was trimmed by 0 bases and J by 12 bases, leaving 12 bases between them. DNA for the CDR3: TGCGCCAGCAGCCAAGATGCAGAGGATTCGCAGTTCTTC. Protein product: CASSQDAEDSQFF.

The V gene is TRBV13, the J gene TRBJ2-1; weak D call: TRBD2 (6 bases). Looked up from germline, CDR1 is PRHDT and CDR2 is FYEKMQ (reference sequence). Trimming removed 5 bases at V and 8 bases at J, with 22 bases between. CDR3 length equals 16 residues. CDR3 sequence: CASSGVGTPASDEQFF. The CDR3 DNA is TGTGCCAGCAGCGGAGTCGGGACCCCCGCTAGCGATGAGCAGTTCTTC.

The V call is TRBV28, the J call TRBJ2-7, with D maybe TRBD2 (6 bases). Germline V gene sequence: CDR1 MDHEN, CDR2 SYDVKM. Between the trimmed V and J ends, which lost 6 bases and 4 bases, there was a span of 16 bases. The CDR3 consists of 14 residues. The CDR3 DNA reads TGTGCCAGCAGAATACCGGGGGAGTTATACGAGCAGTACTTC. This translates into CASRIPGELYEQYF.

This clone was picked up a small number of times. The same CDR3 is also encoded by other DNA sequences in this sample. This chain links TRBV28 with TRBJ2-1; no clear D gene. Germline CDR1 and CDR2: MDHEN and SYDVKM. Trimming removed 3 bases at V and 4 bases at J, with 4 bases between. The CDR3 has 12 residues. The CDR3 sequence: CASSFSYNEQFF. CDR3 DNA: TGTGCCAGCAGTTTTTCGTACAATGAGCAGTTCTTC. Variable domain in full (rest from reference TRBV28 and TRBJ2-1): DVKVTQSSRYLVKRTGEKVFLECVQDMDHENMFWYRQDPGLGLRLIYFSYDVKMKEKGDIPEGYSVSREKKERFSLILESASTNQTSMYLCASSFSYNEQFFGPGTRLTVL.

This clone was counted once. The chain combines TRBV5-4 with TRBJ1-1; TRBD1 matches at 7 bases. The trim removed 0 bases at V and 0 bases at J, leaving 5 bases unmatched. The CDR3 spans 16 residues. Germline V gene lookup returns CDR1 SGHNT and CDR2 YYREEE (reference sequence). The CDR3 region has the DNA TGTGCCAGCAGCTTGGACCCGACAGGGATGAACACTGAAGCTTTCTTT. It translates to CASSLDPTGMNTEAFF.

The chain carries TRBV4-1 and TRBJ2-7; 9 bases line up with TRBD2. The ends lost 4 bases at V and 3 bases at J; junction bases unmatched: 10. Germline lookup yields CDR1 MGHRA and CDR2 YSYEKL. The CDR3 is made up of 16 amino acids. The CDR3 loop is CASSPLLAGIGYEQYF. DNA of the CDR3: TGCGCCAGCAGCCCACTTCTAGCGGGGATCGGCTACGAGCAGTACTTC.

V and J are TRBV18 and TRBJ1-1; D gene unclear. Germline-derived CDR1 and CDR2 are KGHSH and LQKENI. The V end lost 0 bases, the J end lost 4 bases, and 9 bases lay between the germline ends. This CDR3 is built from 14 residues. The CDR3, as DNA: TGTGCCAGCTCACCACCGGTGGTCTCCACTGAAGCTTTCTTT. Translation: CASSPPVVSTEAFF.

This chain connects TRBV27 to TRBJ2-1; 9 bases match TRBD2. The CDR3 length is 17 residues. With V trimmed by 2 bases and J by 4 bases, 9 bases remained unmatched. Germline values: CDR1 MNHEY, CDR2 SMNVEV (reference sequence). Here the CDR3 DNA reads TGTGCCAGCAGTTTAGCTCAGACTAGCGGTATATACAATGAGCAGTTCTTC. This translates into CASSLAQTSGIYNEQFF.

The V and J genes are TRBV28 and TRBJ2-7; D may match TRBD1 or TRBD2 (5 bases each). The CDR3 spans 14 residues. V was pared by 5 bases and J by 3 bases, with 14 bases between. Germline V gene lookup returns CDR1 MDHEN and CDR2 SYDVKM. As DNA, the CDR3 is TGTGCCAGCAGTCCTACCGGGACCAACTACGAGCAGTACTTC. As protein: CASSPTGTNYEQYF.

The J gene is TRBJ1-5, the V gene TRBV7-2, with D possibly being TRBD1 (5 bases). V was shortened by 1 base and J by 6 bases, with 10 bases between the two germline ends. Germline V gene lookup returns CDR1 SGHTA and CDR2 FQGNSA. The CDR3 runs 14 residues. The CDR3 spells CASSLVGVGQPQHF. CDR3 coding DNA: TGTGCCAGCAGCTTAGTAGGGGTGGGTCAGCCCCAGCATTTT.

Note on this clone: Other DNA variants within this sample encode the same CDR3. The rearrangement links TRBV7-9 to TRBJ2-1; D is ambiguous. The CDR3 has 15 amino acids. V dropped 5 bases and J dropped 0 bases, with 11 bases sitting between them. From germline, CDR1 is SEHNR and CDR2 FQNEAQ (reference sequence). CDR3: CASSLVLGSYNEQFF. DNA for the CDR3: TGTGCCAGCAGCCTCGTTCTTGGCTCCTACAATGAGCAGTTCTTC.

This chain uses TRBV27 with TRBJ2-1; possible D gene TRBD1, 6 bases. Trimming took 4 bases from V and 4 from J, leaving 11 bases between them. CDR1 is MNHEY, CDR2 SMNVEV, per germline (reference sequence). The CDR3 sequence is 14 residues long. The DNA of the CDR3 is TGTGCCAGCAGTTGGCAGGGGTTTTACAATGAGCAGTTCTTC. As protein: CASSWQGFYNEQFF.

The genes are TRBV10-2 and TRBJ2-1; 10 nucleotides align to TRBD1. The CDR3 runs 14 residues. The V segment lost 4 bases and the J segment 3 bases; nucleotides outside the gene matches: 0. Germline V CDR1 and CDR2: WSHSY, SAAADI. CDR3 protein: CASSGDRGYNEQFF. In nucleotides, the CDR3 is TGCGCCAGCAGTGGGGACAGGGGCTACAATGAGCAGTTCTTC.

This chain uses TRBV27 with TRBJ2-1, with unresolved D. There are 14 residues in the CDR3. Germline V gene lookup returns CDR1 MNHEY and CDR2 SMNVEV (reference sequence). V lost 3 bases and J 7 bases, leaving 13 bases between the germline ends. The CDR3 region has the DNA TGTGCCAGCAGTTTTGTGCCCCTCGGGAATGAGCAGTTCTTC. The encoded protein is CASSFVPLGNEQFF.

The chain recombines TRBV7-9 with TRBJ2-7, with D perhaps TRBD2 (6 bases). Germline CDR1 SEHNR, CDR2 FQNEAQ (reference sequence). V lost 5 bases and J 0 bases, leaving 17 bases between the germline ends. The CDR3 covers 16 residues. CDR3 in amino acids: CASSQEGRVVSYEQYF. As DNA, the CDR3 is TGTGCCAGCAGCCAGGAGGGACGAGTTGTCTCCTACGAGCAGTACTTC.